This T cell receptor beta chain came from a study of beta chain features in type 1 diabetes. Findings of the study overall: Any HLA effect on TCRB rearrangement was left unresolved by small sub-analyses. TCRB CDR3 length was moderately but significantly reduced in all four CD4+ subsets of Type 1 diabetes patients.

What was sequenced were expressed TCRB transcripts, since all of the isolated RNA had been reverse transcribed. The protocol was immunoSEQ multiplex PCR, while the TCRdb copy is restricted to in-frame clones and leaves out a portion. The sample records 200,000 to 250,000 clones, 14% being singletons. This clone showed up just a few times. The antigen is undetermined. The purity of all sorted populations exceeded 98%. The CDR3 has 16 amino acids. Germline V CDR1 and CDR2: SGHVS, FNYEAQ. V shed 3 bases and J 7 bases; nucleotides not matched to a gene: 9. The source is a woman aged 40 to 49 in good health. The rearrangement uses TRBV7-6 and TRBJ1-5; 10 positions match TRBD1. Sequences were obtained from naive CD4+ T cells from blood. In DNA form, the CDR3 reads TGTGCCAGCAGCTTTGGGACAGGGGCGGGTGGACAGCCCCAGCATTTT. It encodes CASSFGTGAGGQPQHF. The complete variable domain, with remaining parts taken from reference TRBV7-6 and TRBJ1-5, reads GAGVSQSPRYKVTKRGQDVALRCDPISGHVSLYWYRQALGQGPEFLTYFNYEAQQDKSGLPNDRFSAERPEGSISTLTIQRTEQRDSAMYRCASSFGTGAGGQPQHFGDGTRLSIL.